This T cell receptor (beta chain) was sequenced during a study of blood T cells in healthy people across ages. Overall study: About one barcoded beta molecule per two T cells was captured by template switching.

General study results and limits: A conclusive naive versus antigen-experienced comparison was prevented by the unsorted PBMCs.

Isolated per sample were at least 7 million PBMCs. This clonotype has only one observation. Its antigen is not identified. A second PCR, run for about 7 to 11 cycles, used a sample-barcoded 5' primer plus a J-beta primer mix. Per sample, CDR3-containing paired-end reads numbered at least 2.5 million. TCRdb reprocessed the 5' RACE reads with MiXCR, giving one entry per CDR3 protein. The table records around 500,000 distinct CDR3 sequences, under 55% of them present only once. Germline V gene sequence: CDR1 MNHEY, CDR2 SVGAGI. With 2 bases removed from V and 5 bases from J, the gap between germline ends came to 13 bases. The length of the CDR3 is 15 residues.

Source material: blood. V is TRBV6-5 and J is TRBJ2-1; no clear D gene. This receptor was obtained from a man older than 75 in good health. The CDR3 bases are TGTGCCAGCAGTTACCGGCACCGATTGGACAATGAGCAGTTCTTC. This sequence encodes CASSYRHRLDNEQFF.